These 23 T cell receptor beta chains were sequenced from one sample in a study of response to subunit inactivated influenza vaccine. MiXCR, applied by TCRdb to the RT-PCR reads, yields one record per CDR3 protein. Here the sample spans roughly 500,000 distinct CDR3 sequences, around 25% being singletons. Sequenced here: CD4+ T cells sorted from PBMCs, sampled 5 days after vaccination. These receptors came from a man between 50 and 59 years old who received an inactivated influenza vaccine.

The sample holds a few counts of this clonotype. This chain joins TRBV25-1 and TRBJ2-2; D gene uncertain. Trimming removed 2 bases from V and 5 bases from J, with 12 bases in between. Per germline, CDR1 MGHDK and CDR2 SYGVNS. This CDR3 comprises 15 residues. The CDR3 coding sequence is TGTGCCAGCAGTGAAGGGTTATCTTTAACCGGGGAGCTGTTTTTT. The encoded protein is CASSEGLSLTGELFF.

In its sample, this clonotype was seen a few times. The chain couples TRBV6-1 to TRBJ2-2, with 9 bases matching TRBD2. V was clipped by 6 bases and J by 6 bases; unmatched bases: 8. Germline V gene data show CDR1 as MNHNS and CDR2 as SASEGT. This CDR3 is 15 amino acids long. The chain's CDR3 is CASRSSGSQAGELFF. For the CDR3, the DNA is TGTGCCAGCAGAAGTAGCGGGAGTCAGGCCGGGGAGCTGTTTTTT.

The sample holds a few counts of this clonotype. This rearrangement joins TRBV18 to TRBJ2-2; a weak D match, TRBD2 (6 bases). The germline gives CDR1 KGHSH, CDR2 LQKENI. The CDR3 length is 16 residues. V was shortened by 1 base and J by 1 base, with 10 bases between the two germline ends. CDR3 nucleotide sequence: TGTGCCAGCTCACCACAGGGCGGGATGAACACCGGGGAGCTGTTTTTT. It specifies CASSPQGGMNTGELFF.

This clonotype turned up a few times. V usage is TRBV5-1 and J usage is TRBJ2-3; D is ambiguous. Trimming left V 4 bases short and J 6 bases short, with 18 bases between. The CDR3 loop spans 15 amino acids. Germline CDR1 and CDR2: SGHRS and YFSETQ. CDR3 in amino acids: CASSKVPGVSDTQYF. CDR3 nucleotides: TGCGCCAGCAGCAAGGTCCCGGGCGTCAGTGATACGCAGTATTTT.

This clonotype was seen only a few times. The CDR3 loop reads CASKITGTAYEQYF. The CDR3 DNA follows: TGTGCCAGTAAAATTACCGGGACAGCCTACGAGCAGTACTTC. The chain carries TRBV28 and TRBJ2-7; 7 bases align to TRBD1. Germline CDR1 is MDHEN and CDR2 is SYDVKM. With V trimmed by 9 bases and J by 2 bases, 10 bases remained unmatched. The CDR3 consists of 14 residues.

This chain links TRBV29-1 with TRBJ2-1; D is unclear. CDR1 is SQVTM and CDR2 is ANQGSEA in the germline V gene. This CDR3 is 13 amino acids long. The CDR3 DNA reads as TGCAGTGACCGCCCATATTCTTACAATGAGCAGTTCTTC. Translated: CSDRPYSYNEQFF.

V usage is TRBV20-1 and J usage is TRBJ1-4; weak D call: TRBD1 (5 bases). The germline V gene has CDR1 DFQATT and CDR2 SNEGSKA (reference sequence). Deletions cut 2 bases from V and 10 bases from J, with 17 bases between. This CDR3 spans 14 amino acids. The CDR3 region is CSARFTLRRGKLFF. CDR3 sequence (DNA): TGCAGTGCTAGATTTACTCTGCGAAGGGGAAAACTGTTTTTT.

This clonotype turned up a few times. This chain links TRBV11-2 with TRBJ2-7, with TRBD2 as a possible D gene (5 bases). V gave up 3 bases and J gave up 3 bases, with 15 bases separating them. Germline CDR1 SGHAT, CDR2 FQNNGV. The CDR3 consists of 15 residues. CDR3 region: CASSFQAGTFYEQYF. CDR3 sequence (DNA): TGTGCCAGCAGCTTTCAGGCGGGCACCTTCTACGAGCAGTACTTC.

This clonotype was counted only a few times. The V gene is TRBV20-1, the J gene TRBJ2-3, with D possibly TRBD1 on 5 matching bases. CDR1 and CDR2 (germline): DFQATT, SNEGSKA (reference sequence). This CDR3 contains 15 residues. The V and J ends lost 2 bases and 0 bases respectively, with 12 bases between them. The CDR3 is CSARSRARSTDTQYF. The CDR3 nucleotides are TGCAGTGCTAGAAGCAGGGCGCGAAGCACAGATACGCAGTATTTT.

This clonotype came up once. This chain joins TRBV7-2 and TRBJ2-3, with D possibly TRBD1 on 5 matching bases. V was pared by 4 bases and J by 0 bases, with 17 bases between. Germline V gene lookup returns CDR1 SGHTA and CDR2 FQGNSA. The CDR3 consists of 17 residues. The CDR3 DNA reads TGTGCCAGCAGCTCAGCATGGACAACGTCTAGCACAGATACGCAGTATTTT. Encoded protein: CASSSAWTTSSTDTQYF. The variable domain in full, with the rest retrieved from reference TRBV7-2 and TRBJ2-3, is GAGVSQSPSNKVTEKGKDVELRCDPISGHTALYWYRQSLGQGLEFLIYFQGNSAPDKSGLPSDRFSAERTGGSVSTLTIQRTQQEDSAVYLCASSSAWTTSSTDTQYFGPGTRLTVL.

This chain joins TRBV3-1 and TRBJ2-3, with 13 bases fitting TRBD2. This CDR3 has 17 amino acids. Germline values: CDR1 LGHDT, CDR2 YNNKEL (reference sequence). Trimming removed 3 bases from V and 1 base from J; junction bases left unmatched: 4. The CDR3 nucleotides read TGTGCCAGCAGCCATTCCACTAGCGGGAGGGGCACAGATACGCAGTATTTT. It yields the protein CASSHSTSGRGTDTQYF.

The gene calls are TRBV7-2 and TRBJ2-7, with unresolved D. The V and J ends lost 4 bases and 6 bases respectively, with 13 bases between them. The CDR3 is 13 amino acids. CDR1 SGHTA and CDR2 FQGNSA come from the germline V gene. The chain's CDR3 is CASSSPFGFEQYF. In DNA, the CDR3 is TGTGCCAGCAGCTCTCCGTTCGGGTTCGAGCAGTACTTC.

In its sample, this clonotype was seen a few times. The J gene is TRBJ2-1, the V gene TRBV6-1, with D possibly matching TRBD1 (6 bases). V was shortened by 6 bases and J by 6 bases, with 15 bases between the two germline ends. The CDR3 is made up of 14 amino acids. CDR1 is MNHNS and CDR2 is SASEGT in the germline V gene. This CDR3 is CASSAPGARNEQFF. The CDR3 DNA is TGTGCCAGCAGCGCCCCAGGGGCCCGCAATGAGCAGTTCTTC.

V and J are TRBV6-1 and TRBJ1-1; D not resolved. The CDR3 contains 15 residues. V was trimmed by 5 bases and J by 5 bases, leaving 18 bases between them. Germline values: CDR1 MNHNS, CDR2 SASEGT. The CDR3 DNA sequence: TGTGCCAGCAGTCCCCGGGATTCGGGTGGGACTGAAGCTTTCTTT. This encodes CASSPRDSGGTEAFF.

This rearrangement joins TRBV6-1 to TRBJ2-2; no clear D. Germline V gives CDR1 MNHNS, CDR2 SASEGT. CDR3 length: 14 residues. The germline V and J ends were trimmed by 6 bases and 0 bases, with 8 bases remaining between them. CDR3 sequence reads: CASRKTSNTGELFF. The CDR3 region has the DNA TGTGCCAGCAGAAAAACCTCGAACACCGGGGAGCTGTTTTTT.

This clonotype was counted between two and nine times. The gene calls are TRBV20-1 and TRBJ1-5, with D tentatively TRBD1 (5 bases). The V end was cut by 0 bases, the J end by 6 bases, with 12 bases between. Germline CDR1 reads DFQATT; CDR2 reads SNEGSKA (reference sequence). The CDR3 totals 14 residues. CDR3 in amino acids: CSARDVGARQPQHF. The CDR3, as DNA: TGCAGTGCTAGAGATGTCGGGGCTCGTCAGCCCCAGCATTTT.

The rearrangement links TRBV6-2 or TRBV6-3 to TRBJ2-1; D is perhaps TRBD2 (5 bases). Per germline, CDR1 MNHEY and CDR2 SVGEGT. Trimming took 2 bases from V and 0 from J, leaving 14 bases between them. This CDR3 comprises 17 residues. The CDR3 region is CASSYGRQTISYNEQFF. The CDR3 DNA reads TGTGCCAGCAGTTACGGTAGGCAGACTATCTCCTACAATGAGCAGTTCTTC.

The rearrangement joins TRBV24-1 to TRBJ1-2, with TRBD1 matching over 12 bases. This CDR3 region has 14 residues. The V gene's germline CDR1 is KGHDR and CDR2 SFDVKD. The V gene end was trimmed by 4 bases and the J gene end by 8 bases; junction bases not matched to a gene: 4. The CDR3 bases are TGTGCCACCAGTGAACCCGGGACAGGGGGCGGCTACACCTTC. Its translation: CATSEPGTGGGYTF.

This clonotype was detected a few times. J is TRBJ1-1 and V is TRBV5-1; a possible D gene is TRBD1 (6 bases). The CDR3 covers 14 residues. Germline V gene data show CDR1 as SGHRS and CDR2 as YFSETQ. V lost 7 bases, J lost 0 bases, and 13 bases lay in between. The CDR3 nucleotides read TGCGCCAGCTCGGAGGGGGGTTTGAACACTGAAGCTTTCTTT. This encodes CASSEGGLNTEAFF.

This clonotype has only one observation. This chain links TRBV7-2 with TRBJ2-3; 8 nucleotides align to TRBD2. Germline V gene lookup returns CDR1 SGHTA and CDR2 FQGNSA. After removal of 3 bases from V and 2 bases from J, the junction contained 4 bases not matched to a gene. The CDR3 is 15 residues long. CDR3 loop: CASSFKREITDTQYF. CDR3 DNA: TGTGCCAGCAGCTTCAAGCGGGAGATCACAGATACGCAGTATTTT.

In this sample, this clonotype turned up a few times. The V gene is TRBV12-3 or TRBV12-4, the J gene TRBJ2-7; D not resolved. V was cut by 1 base and J by 3 bases, with 10 bases left in between. The CDR3 has 14 residues. Written as DNA, the CDR3 is TGTGCCAGCAGTTTAGTAAGTAAACTCTACGAGCAGTACTTC. Translated, it gives CASSLVSKLYEQYF.

This sequence joins TRBV7-9 and TRBJ1-2, with TRBD1 as a possible D gene (5 bases). The CDR3 runs 13 residues. V was cut by 7 bases and J by 8 bases, with 17 bases left in between. Germline assignment: CDR1 SEHNR and CDR2 FQNEAQ (reference sequence). The CDR3 nucleotides read TGTGCCAGCAACCAGTGGGAGGGGACCGGCTACACCTTC. Its translation: CASNQWEGTGYTF. Full variable domain (missing parts from reference TRBV7-9 and TRBJ1-2): DTGVSQNPRHKITKRGQNVTFRCDPISEHNRLYWYRQTLGQGPEFLTYFQNEAQLEKSRLLSDRFSAERPKGSFSTLEIQRTEQGDSAMYLCASNQWEGTGYTFGSGTRLTVV.

This clonotype has a handful of counts. The chain uses TRBV12-3 or TRBV12-4 and TRBJ1-1; 7 positions agree with TRBD1. V trimming: 3 bases; J trimming: 13 bases; junction bases outside the gene matches: 8. This CDR3 spans 12 amino acids. Here the CDR3 reads CASSLEGTVVFF. The CDR3 nucleotides read TGTGCCAGCAGTTTGGAGGGGACAGTAGTTTTCTTT.